This T cell receptor (beta chain) is drawn from a study of T cell clonality in common variable immunodeficiency. The CDR3 has 17 amino acids. Germline CDR1 and CDR2: KGHSH and LQKENI. With 3 bases clipped from V and 2 bases from J, the junction kept 9 bases outside the gene matches. General study findings and limits: CVID subjects shared fewer TCRbeta clones than healthy controls did.

TCRdb's copy holds only in-frame clones and misses some; the assay was immunoSEQ multiplex PCR. Reported are approximately 75,000 clones, none seen only once; the ten largest carry about 0.8%. This clone was counted many times. Its antigen is unidentified. The read stops 3 residues short of the end of the CDR3; the missing end is completed from the germline J gene. Source material: peripheral blood mononuclear cells. The TCR originated in a person between 18 and 75 years old in good health. This chain links TRBV18 with TRBJ1-5; 8 nucleotides agree with TRBD1. The part of the CDR3 DNA that was read is TGTGCCAGCTCACCTACCCCAGGGGGCGATGGCAATCAGCCC. It translates to CASSPTPGGDGNQP. The CDR3 reads in full as CASSPTPGGDGNQPQHF.